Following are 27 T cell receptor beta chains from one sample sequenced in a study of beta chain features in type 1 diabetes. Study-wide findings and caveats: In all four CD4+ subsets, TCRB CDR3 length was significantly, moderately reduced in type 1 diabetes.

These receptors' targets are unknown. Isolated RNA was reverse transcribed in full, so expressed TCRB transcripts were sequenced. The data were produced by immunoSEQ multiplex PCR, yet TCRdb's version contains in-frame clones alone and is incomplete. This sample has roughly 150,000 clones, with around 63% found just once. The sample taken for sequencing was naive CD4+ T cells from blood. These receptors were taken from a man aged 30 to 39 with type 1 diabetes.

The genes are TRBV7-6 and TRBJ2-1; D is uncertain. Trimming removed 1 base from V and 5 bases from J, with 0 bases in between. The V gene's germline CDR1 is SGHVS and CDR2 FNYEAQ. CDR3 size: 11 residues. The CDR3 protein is CASSLDNEQFF. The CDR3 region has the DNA TGTGCCAGCAGCTTAGACAATGAGCAGTTCTTC.

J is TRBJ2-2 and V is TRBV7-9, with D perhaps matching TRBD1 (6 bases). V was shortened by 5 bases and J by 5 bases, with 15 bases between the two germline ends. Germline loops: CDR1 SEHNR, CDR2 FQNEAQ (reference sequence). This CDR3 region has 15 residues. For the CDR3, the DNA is TGTGCCAGCAGCCCAAGGCCAGGGGTGACCGGGGAGCTGTTTTTT. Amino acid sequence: CASSPRPGVTGELFF.

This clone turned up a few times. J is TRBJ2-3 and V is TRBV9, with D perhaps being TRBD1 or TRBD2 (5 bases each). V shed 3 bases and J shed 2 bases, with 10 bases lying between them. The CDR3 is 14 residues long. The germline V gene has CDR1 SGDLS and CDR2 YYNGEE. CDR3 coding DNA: TGTGCCAGCAGCGAGGGACCTTACACAGATACGCAGTATTTT. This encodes CASSEGPYTDTQYF.

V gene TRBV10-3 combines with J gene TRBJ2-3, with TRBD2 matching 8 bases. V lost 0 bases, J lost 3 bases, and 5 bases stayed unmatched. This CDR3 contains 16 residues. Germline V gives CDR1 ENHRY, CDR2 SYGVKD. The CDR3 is CAISESGRESTDTQYF. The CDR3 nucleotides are TGTGCCATCAGTGAGTCCGGGAGGGAGTCTACAGATACGCAGTATTTT.

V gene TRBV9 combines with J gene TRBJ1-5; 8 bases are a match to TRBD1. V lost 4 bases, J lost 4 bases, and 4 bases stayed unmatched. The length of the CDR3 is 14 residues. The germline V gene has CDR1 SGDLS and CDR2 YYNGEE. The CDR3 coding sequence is TGTGCCAGCAGCCAGGGACAGGCAAATCAGCCCCAGCATTTT. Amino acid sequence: CASSQGQANQPQHF.

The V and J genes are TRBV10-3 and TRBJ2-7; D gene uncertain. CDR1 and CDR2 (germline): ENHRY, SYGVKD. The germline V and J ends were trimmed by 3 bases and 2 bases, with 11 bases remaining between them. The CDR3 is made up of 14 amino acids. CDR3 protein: CAISEWQDPYEQYF. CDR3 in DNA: TGTGCCATCAGTGAATGGCAGGACCCCTACGAGCAGTACTTC.

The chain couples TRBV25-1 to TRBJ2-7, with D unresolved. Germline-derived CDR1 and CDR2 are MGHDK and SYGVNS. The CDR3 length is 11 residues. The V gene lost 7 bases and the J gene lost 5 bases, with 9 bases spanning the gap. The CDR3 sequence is CASTNFDEQYF. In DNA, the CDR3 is TGTGCCAGCACGAATTTCGACGAGCAGTACTTC.

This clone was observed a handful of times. CDR3 amino acids: CAWSVGGGKQFF. The CDR3 DNA is TGTGCCTGGAGTGTTGGCGGGGGGAAGCAGTTCTTC. The gene calls are TRBV30 and TRBJ2-1, with 8 bases matching TRBD2. Germline loops: CDR1 GTSNPN, CDR2 SVGIG (reference sequence). The CDR3 is 12 amino acids. J was trimmed by 11 bases and V by 0 bases; bases with no gene match: 3.

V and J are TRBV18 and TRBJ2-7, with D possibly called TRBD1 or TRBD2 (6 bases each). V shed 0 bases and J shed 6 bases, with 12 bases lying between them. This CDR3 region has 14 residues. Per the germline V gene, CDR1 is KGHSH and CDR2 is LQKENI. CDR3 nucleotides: TGTGCCAGCTCACCACCGGGGGGCCGTTTCGAGCAGTACTTC. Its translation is CASSPPGGRFEQYF.

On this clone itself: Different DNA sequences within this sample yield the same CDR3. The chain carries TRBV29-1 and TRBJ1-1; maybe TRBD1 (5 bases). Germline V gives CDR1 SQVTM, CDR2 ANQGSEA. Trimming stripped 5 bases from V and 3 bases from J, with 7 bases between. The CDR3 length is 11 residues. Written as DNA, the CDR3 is TGCAGCGTTACAGGAGACACTGAAGCTTTCTTT. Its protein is CSVTGDTEAFF.

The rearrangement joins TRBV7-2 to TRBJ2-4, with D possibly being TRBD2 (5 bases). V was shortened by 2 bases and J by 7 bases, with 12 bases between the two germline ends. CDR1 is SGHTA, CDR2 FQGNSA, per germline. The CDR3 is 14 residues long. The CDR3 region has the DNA TGTGCCAGCAGCTTATCGGGATTACGGAACATTCAGTACTTC. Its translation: CASSLSGLRNIQYF.

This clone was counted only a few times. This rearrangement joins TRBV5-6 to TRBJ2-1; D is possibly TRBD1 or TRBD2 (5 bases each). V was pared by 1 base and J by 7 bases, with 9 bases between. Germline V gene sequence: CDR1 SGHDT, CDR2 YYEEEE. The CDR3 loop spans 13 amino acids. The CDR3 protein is CASSLTGGNEQFF. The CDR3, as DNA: TGTGCCAGCAGCTTGACAGGAGGAAATGAGCAGTTCTTC.

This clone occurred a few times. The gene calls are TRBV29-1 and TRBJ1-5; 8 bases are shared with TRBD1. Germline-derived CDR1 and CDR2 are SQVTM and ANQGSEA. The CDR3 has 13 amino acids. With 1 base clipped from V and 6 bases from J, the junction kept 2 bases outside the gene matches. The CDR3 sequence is CSVEGTGSQPQHF. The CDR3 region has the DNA TGCAGCGTTGAAGGGACAGGGAGTCAGCCCCAGCATTTT.

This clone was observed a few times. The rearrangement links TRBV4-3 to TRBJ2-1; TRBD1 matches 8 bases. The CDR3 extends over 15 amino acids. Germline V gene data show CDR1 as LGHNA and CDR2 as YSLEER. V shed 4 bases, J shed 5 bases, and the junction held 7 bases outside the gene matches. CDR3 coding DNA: TGCGCCAGCAGCCCAGGACAGGGCCGACACAATGAGCAGTTCTTC. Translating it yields CASSPGQGRHNEQFF.

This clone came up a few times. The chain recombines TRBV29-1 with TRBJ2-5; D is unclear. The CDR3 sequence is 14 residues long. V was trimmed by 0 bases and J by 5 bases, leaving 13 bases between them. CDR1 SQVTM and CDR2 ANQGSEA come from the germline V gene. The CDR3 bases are TGCAGCGTTGAAGATCCCCGTTTTCGGGAGACCCAGTACTTC. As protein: CSVEDPRFRETQYF.

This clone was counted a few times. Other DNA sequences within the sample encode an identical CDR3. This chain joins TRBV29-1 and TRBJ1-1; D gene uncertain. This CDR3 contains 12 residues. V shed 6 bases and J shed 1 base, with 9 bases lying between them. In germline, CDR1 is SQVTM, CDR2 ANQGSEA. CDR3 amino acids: CSVVTRNTEAFF. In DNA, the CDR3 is TGCAGCGTAGTGACAAGGAACACTGAAGCTTTCTTT.

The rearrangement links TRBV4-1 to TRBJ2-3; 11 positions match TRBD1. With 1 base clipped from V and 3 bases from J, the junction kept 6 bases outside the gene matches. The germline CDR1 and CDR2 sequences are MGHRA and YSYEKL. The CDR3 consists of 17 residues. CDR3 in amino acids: CASSQGTGGEWTDTQYF. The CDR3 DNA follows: TGCGCCAGCAGCCAAGGGACAGGGGGCGAATGGACAGATACGCAGTATTTT.

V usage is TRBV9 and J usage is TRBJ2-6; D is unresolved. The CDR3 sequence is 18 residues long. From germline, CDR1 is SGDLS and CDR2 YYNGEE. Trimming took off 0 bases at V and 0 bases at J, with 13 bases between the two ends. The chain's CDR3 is CASSVASTWTSGANVLTF. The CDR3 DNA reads TGTGCCAGCAGCGTAGCCTCGACATGGACCTCTGGGGCCAACGTCCTGACTTTC.

The CDR3 protein is CASSPSRGTASYEQYF. The CDR3 region has the DNA TGTGCCAGCAGCCCGTCCCGCGGGACTGCCTCGTACGAGCAGTACTTC. The rearrangement links TRBV5-4 to TRBJ2-7, with D possibly being TRBD2 (6 bases). The length of the CDR3 is 16 residues. Between the trimmed V and J ends, which lost 4 bases and 4 bases, there was a span of 21 bases. Germline-derived CDR1 and CDR2 are SGHNT and YYREEE (reference sequence).

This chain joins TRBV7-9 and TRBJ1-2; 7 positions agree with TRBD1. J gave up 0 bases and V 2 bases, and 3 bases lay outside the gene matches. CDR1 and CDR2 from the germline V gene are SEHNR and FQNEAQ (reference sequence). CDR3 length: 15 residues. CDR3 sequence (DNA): TGTGCCAGCAGCTTAAAGGGGACAGCTAACTATGGCTACACCTTC. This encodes CASSLKGTANYGYTF.

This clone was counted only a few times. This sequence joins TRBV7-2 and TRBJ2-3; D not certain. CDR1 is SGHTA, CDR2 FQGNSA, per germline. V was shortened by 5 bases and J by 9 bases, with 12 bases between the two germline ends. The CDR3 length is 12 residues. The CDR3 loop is CASSPRLGTQYF. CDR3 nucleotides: TGTGCCAGCAGCCCCCGGCTCGGGACGCAGTATTTT.

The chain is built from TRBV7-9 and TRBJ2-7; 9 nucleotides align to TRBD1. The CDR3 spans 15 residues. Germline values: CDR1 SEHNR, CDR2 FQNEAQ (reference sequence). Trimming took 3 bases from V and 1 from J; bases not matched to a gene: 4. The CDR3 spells CASSFLQGASYEQYF. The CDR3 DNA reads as TGTGCCAGCAGCTTTCTACAGGGGGCGTCCTACGAGCAGTACTTC.

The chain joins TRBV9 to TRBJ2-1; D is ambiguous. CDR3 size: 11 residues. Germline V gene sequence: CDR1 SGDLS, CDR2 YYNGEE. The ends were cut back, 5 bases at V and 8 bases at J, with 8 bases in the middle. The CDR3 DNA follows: TGTGCCAGCAGAAATGGGGATGAGCAGTTCTTC. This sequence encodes CASRNGDEQFF.

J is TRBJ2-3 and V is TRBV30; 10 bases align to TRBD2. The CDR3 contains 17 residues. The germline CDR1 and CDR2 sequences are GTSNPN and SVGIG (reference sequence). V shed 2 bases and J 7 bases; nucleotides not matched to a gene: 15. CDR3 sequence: CAWSSHRTSGWSNTQYF. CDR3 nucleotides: TGTGCCTGGAGTTCCCACCGGACTAGCGGCTGGTCAAATACGCAGTATTTT.

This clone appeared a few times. CDR3 protein: CAWSAGTAGANVLTF. CDR3 in DNA: TGTGCCTGGAGTGCCGGGACAGCCGGGGCCAACGTCCTGACTTTC. The rearrangement links TRBV30 to TRBJ2-6, with TRBD1 identical over 7 bases. V lost 1 base and J lost 4; bases outside the gene matches: 4. The germline V gene encodes CDR1 GTSNPN and CDR2 SVGIG (reference sequence). This CDR3 is built from 15 residues.

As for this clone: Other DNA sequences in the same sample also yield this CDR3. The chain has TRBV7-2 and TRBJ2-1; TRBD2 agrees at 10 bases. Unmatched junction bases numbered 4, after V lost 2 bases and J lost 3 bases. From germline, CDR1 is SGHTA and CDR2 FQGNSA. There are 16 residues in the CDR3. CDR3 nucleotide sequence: TGTGCCAGCAGCTTATCTAGCGGGGGCCTCTACAATGAGCAGTTCTTC. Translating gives CASSLSSGGLYNEQFF.

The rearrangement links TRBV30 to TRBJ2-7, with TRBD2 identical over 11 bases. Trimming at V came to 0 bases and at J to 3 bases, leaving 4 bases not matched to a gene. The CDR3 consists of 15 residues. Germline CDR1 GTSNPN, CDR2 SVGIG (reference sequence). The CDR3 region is CAWSVGLAGGYEQYF. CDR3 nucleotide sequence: TGTGCCTGGAGTGTTGGTCTAGCGGGGGGCTACGAGCAGTACTTC.